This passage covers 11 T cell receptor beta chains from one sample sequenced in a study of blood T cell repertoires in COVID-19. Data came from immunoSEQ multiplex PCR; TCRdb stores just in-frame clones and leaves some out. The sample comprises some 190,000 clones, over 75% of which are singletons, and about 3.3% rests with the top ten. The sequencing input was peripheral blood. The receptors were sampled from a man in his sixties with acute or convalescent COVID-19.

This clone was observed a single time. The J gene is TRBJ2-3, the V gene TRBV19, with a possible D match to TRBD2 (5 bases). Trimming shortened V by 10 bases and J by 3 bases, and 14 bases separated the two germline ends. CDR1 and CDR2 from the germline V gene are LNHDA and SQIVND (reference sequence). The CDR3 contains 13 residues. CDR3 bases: TGTGCCACCGAGGGCCGGGGAACAGATACGCAGTATTTT. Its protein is CATEGRGTDTQYF.

Here the CDR3 DNA reads TGTGCCAGCAGTTACTCGACCCCAGGGATGGGCGAGCAGTACTTC. It yields the protein CASSYSTPGMGEQYF. The V call is TRBV6-2 or TRBV6-3, the J call TRBJ2-7, with TRBD1 as a possible D gene (5 bases). Germline CDR1 is MNHEY and CDR2 is SVGEGT. The V end was cut by 0 bases, the J end by 6 bases, with 15 bases between. There are 15 residues in the CDR3.

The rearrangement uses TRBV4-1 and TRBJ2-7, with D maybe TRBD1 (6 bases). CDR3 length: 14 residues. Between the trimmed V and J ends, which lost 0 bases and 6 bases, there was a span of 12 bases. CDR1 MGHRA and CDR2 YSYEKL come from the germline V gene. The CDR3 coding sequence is TGCGCCAGCAGCCAAGAAGAAGGGGGTAGCGAGCAGTACTTC. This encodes CASSQEEGGSEQYF.

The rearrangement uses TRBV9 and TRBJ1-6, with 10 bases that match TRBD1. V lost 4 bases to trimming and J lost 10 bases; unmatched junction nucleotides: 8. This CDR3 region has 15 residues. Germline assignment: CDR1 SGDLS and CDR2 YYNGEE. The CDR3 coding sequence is TGTGCCAGCAGCTCGAGGACAGGGGGGGGATCACCCCTCCACTTT. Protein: CASSSRTGGGSPLHF.

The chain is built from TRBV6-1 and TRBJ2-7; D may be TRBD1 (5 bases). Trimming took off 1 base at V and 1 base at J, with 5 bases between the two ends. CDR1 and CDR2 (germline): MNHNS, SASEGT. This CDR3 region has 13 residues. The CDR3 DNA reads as TGTGCCAGCAGTGAAGACAGGTCCTACGAGCAGTACTTC. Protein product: CASSEDRSYEQYF.

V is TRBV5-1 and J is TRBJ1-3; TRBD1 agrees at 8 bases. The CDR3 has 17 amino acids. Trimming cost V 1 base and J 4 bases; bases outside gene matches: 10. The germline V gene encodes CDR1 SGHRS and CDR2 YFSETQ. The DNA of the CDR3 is TGCGCCAGCAGCTTGATCGGCAGGGGGCTATCGGGAAACACCATATATTTT. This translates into CASSLIGRGLSGNTIYF.

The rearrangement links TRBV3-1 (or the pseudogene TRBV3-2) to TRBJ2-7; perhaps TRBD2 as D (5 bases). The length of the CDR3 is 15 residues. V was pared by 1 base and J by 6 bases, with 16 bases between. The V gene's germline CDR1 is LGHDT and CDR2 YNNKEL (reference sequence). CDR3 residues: CASSQGALIASEQYF. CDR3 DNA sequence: TGTGCCAGCAGCCAAGGGGCCCTTATAGCGTCCGAGCAGTACTTC.

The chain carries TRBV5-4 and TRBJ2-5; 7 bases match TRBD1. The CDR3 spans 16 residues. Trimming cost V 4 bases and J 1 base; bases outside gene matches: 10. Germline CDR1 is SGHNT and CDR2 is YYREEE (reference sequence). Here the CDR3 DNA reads TGTGCCAGCAGCCCCACCCTCGACAGGGCCCAAGAGACCCAGTACTTC. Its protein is CASSPTLDRAQETQYF.

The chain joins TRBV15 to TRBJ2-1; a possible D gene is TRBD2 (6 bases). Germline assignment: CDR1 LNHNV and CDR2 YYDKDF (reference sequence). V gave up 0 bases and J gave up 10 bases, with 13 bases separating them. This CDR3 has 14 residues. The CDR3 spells CATSRDTSLAEQFF. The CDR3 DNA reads TGTGCCACCAGCAGAGATACGAGCCTAGCGGAGCAGTTCTTC.

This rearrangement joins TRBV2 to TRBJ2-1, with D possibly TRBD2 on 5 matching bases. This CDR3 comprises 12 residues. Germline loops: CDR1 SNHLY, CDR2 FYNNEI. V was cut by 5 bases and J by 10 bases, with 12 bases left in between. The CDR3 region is CASSRSGGEQFF. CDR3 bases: TGTGCCAGCAGTAGATCTGGAGGCGAGCAGTTCTTC.

In DNA form, the CDR3 reads TGTGCCAGCAGTCCTACGACACGATACGAGCAGTACTTC. Protein: CASSPTTRYEQYF. This chain links TRBV27 with TRBJ2-7; D ambiguous. The length of the CDR3 is 13 residues. Germline CDR1 and CDR2: MNHEY and SMNVEV (reference sequence). V was clipped by 5 bases and J by 4 bases, with 12 bases between them.